This TCR beta chain derives from a study of cytomegalovirus exposure and HLA in healthy donors. General study results and limits: Later work associated fewer than 20,000 TCR beta sequences with HLA alleles at 0.05 false discovery rate. A later analysis showed HLA-associated TCR beta chains outstripping equally common others in clonal expansion.

Primers: 60 Vbeta forward and 13 Jbeta reverse. Generated by immunoSEQ multiplex PCR, the TCRdb table keeps only in-frame clones and is missing some. The table has 150,000 to 200,000 clones, approximately 70% seen once. There are 17 residues in the CDR3. The germline gives CDR1 MDHEN, CDR2 SYDVKM. V was clipped by 3 bases and J by 7 bases, with 21 bases between them. As regards this clone: What it recognizes is unknown.

This TCR was recovered from a woman aged 25 to 39 in good health and CMV-seronegative. Sequencing input: PBMCs. The genes are TRBV28 and TRBJ2-2; a possible D gene is TRBD1 (6 bases). The DNA of the CDR3 is TGTGCCAGCAGTTTGGGTCTCGCTCCACAGGGAGTCGGGGAGCTGTTTTTT. Residues: CASSLGLAPQGVGELFF.